What follows are 24 T cell receptor beta chains derived from one specimen sequenced in a study of long-term antiretroviral therapy in people with HIV. Investigators performed immunoSEQ version v3.0 at survey level. TCRdb's copy holds only in-frame clones and misses some; the assay was immunoSEQ multiplex PCR. Of 15,000 to 20,000 clones listed, 80% to 85% were seen once; the top ten hold roughly 8.6%. The input for sequencing was unsorted PBMCs, taken 0.3 years before starting antiretroviral therapy. The receptors stem from a man aged 50 to 60 with HIV.

V and J are TRBV19 and TRBJ2-5, with 7 positions matching TRBD2. CDR3 size: 15 residues. J lost 1 base, V lost 2 bases, and 4 bases had no gene match. CDR1 LNHDA and CDR2 SQIVND come from the germline V gene (reference sequence). The CDR3: CASSIFSGVQETQYF. CDR3 bases: TGTGCCAGTAGTATATTCAGCGGGGTCCAAGAGACCCAGTACTTC.

The chain is built from TRBV5-1 and TRBJ1-5, with D perhaps matching TRBD1 (6 bases). CDR3 length: 15 residues. V was shortened by 5 bases and J by 0 bases, with 12 bases between the two germline ends. The germline CDR1 and CDR2 sequences are SGHRS and YFSETQ. In nucleotides, the CDR3 is TGCGCCAGCAGATCAGGGGTGGATAGCAATCAGCCCCAGCATTTT. This translates into CASRSGVDSNQPQHF.

The chain carries TRBV5-1 and TRBJ2-5; D is unclear. Deletions cut 0 bases from V and 0 bases from J, with 6 bases between. The CDR3 extends over 14 amino acids. CDR1 is SGHRS, CDR2 YFSETQ, per germline. The CDR3: CASSLVGYQETQYF. In DNA, the CDR3 is TGCGCCAGCAGCTTGGTCGGGTACCAAGAGACCCAGTACTTC.

The V call is TRBV30, the J call TRBJ2-5; 8 bases line up with TRBD2. Unmatched junction bases numbered 6, after V lost 2 bases and J lost 4 bases. Germline CDR1 is GTSNPN and CDR2 is SVGIG (reference sequence). The CDR3 has 14 residues. Here the CDR3 reads CAWSPQRELETQYF. The CDR3, as DNA: TGTGCCTGGAGTCCCCAGCGGGAGTTAGAGACCCAGTACTTC.

The genes are TRBV11-2 and TRBJ2-7; D gene unclear. V shed 0 bases and J shed 2 bases, with 8 bases lying between them. Germline CDR1 SGHAT, CDR2 FQNNGV. This CDR3 comprises 14 residues. The CDR3 nucleotides are TGTGCCAGCAGCTTAGACGGCGAGGCCTACGAGCAGTACTTC. It encodes CASSLDGEAYEQYF.

This clone was seen more than once but under ten times. The chain recombines TRBV9 with TRBJ2-1; no clear D gene. Trimming took 0 bases from V and 6 from J, leaving 13 bases between them. The length of the CDR3 is 15 residues. Germline V gene data show CDR1 as SGDLS and CDR2 as YYNGEE. The CDR3 region is CASSVGGSLGNEQFF. CDR3 nucleotide sequence: TGTGCCAGCAGCGTAGGAGGCAGCCTGGGCAATGAGCAGTTCTTC. Together with reference TRBV9 and TRBJ2-1, the CDR3 gives the full variable domain: DSGVTQTPKHLITATGQRVTLRCSPRSGDLSVYWYQQSLDQGLQFLIQYYNGEERAKGNILERFSAQQFPDLHSELNLSSLELGDSALYFCASSVGGSLGNEQFFGPGTRLTVL.

This clone occurred a few times. The V and J genes are TRBV4-1 and TRBJ2-7; 9 bases map to TRBD1. Looked up from germline, CDR1 is MGHRA and CDR2 is YSYEKL. Trimming took 4 bases from V and 7 from J; bases not matched to a gene: 11. This CDR3 is 15 amino acids long. CDR3 DNA sequence: TGCGCCAGCAGCCCCACCGGGACAGGGTTAAGAGAGCAGTACTTC. This codes for CASSPTGTGLREQYF.

The V and J genes are TRBV7-2 and TRBJ2-2, with TRBD1 as a possible D gene (5 bases). The CDR3 runs 14 residues. Trimming took off 0 bases at V and 4 bases at J, with 6 bases between the two ends. From germline, CDR1 is SGHTA and CDR2 FQGNSA. CDR3 DNA sequence: TGTGCCAGCAGCTTAGCGGGGCCCACCGGGGAGCTGTTTTTT. Protein product: CASSLAGPTGELFF. Using reference TRBV7-2 and TRBJ2-2 for the parts outside the CDR3, the full variable domain is GAGVSQSPSNKVTEKGKDVELRCDPISGHTALYWYRQSLGQGLEFLIYFQGNSAPDKSGLPSDRFSAERTGGSVSTLTIQRTQQEDSAVYLCASSLAGPTGELFFGEGSRLTVL.

V usage is TRBV7-9 and J usage is TRBJ2-5; the match to TRBD2 covers 7 bases. Germline CDR1 and CDR2: SEHNR and FQNEAQ (reference sequence). V was clipped by 5 bases and J by 4 bases; unmatched bases: 7. The CDR3 is 14 amino acids. The CDR3 is CASSGEGRLETQYF. CDR3 coding DNA: TGTGCCAGCAGCGGGGAGGGGCGGCTAGAGACCCAGTACTTC.

This clone was seen more than once but under ten times. This chain links TRBV4-3 with TRBJ2-3; 11 positions agree with TRBD2. The CDR3 contains 17 residues. The trim removed 1 base at V and 1 base at J, leaving 4 bases unmatched. The germline gives CDR1 LGHNA, CDR2 YSLEER. CDR3 sequence reads: CASSQVLAGGRTDTQYF. As DNA, the CDR3 is TGCGCCAGCAGCCAAGTATTAGCGGGAGGGCGCACAGATACGCAGTATTTT.

The rearrangement links TRBV12-5 to TRBJ1-2; D is unresolved. Germline V gives CDR1 LGHNT, CDR2 FRNRAP. The CDR3 loop spans 12 amino acids. V lost 2 bases and J 8 bases, leaving 9 bases between the germline ends. CDR3 bases: TGTGCTAGTGGTTTGCACTTGGGGGGCTACACCTTC. Translating gives CASGLHLGGYTF.

This chain uses TRBV28 with TRBJ2-7, with 10 bases identical to TRBD2. CDR3 size: 15 residues. The germline V gene has CDR1 MDHEN and CDR2 SYDVKM. J was trimmed by 3 bases and V by 2 bases; bases with no gene match: 4. The CDR3 is CASSLRTSGIYEQYF. CDR3 sequence (DNA): TGTGCCAGCAGTTTACGCACTAGCGGGATCTACGAGCAGTACTTC.

This clone appeared once. The rearrangement joins TRBV6-5 to TRBJ1-2; D possibly corresponds to TRBD1 (6 bases). From germline, CDR1 is MNHEY and CDR2 SVGAGI. The CDR3 extends over 14 amino acids. V was clipped by 2 bases and J by 2 bases, with 9 bases between them. The CDR3 DNA sequence: TGTGCCAGCAGTTACACACAGGGAAACTATGGCTACACCTTC. Protein sequence: CASSYTQGNYGYTF.

V and J are TRBV27 and TRBJ2-5; weak D call: TRBD1 (5 bases). Trimming left V 2 bases short and J 5 bases short, with 15 bases between. CDR3 length: 15 residues. From germline, CDR1 is MNHEY and CDR2 SMNVEV (reference sequence). The CDR3 sequence: CASSLAGIGLETQYF. In DNA, the CDR3 is TGTGCCAGCAGTTTAGCAGGGATTGGTTTGGAGACCCAGTACTTC.

The chain joins TRBV28 to TRBJ1-1, with D maybe TRBD1 (5 bases). Per the germline V gene, CDR1 is MDHEN and CDR2 is SYDVKM. CDR3 length: 13 residues. V gave up 6 bases and J gave up 3 bases, with 11 bases separating them. The CDR3 DNA sequence: TGTGCCAGCAGGCGGGGCTTGTACACTGAAGCTTTCTTT. It encodes CASRRGLYTEAFF.

V gene TRBV15 combines with J gene TRBJ2-3, with TRBD1 as a possible D gene (6 bases). Trimming removed 0 bases from V and 3 bases from J, with 16 bases in between. Germline loops: CDR1 LNHNV, CDR2 YYDKDF (reference sequence). There are 17 residues in the CDR3. CDR3 nucleotide sequence: TGTGCCACCAGCAGAGATCAGGCAGGGGCTATGACAGATACGCAGTATTTT. Translating it yields CATSRDQAGAMTDTQYF. The full variable domain, completed using reference TRBV15 and TRBJ2-3, is DAMVIQNPRYQVTQFGKPVTLSCSQTLNHNVMYWYQQKSSQAPKLLFHYYDKDFNNEADTPDNFQSRRPNTSFCFLDIRSPGLGDTAMYLCATSRDQAGAMTDTQYFGPGTRLTVL.

The chain uses TRBV11-3 and TRBJ1-1, with a possible D match to TRBD1 (6 bases). The V end lost 5 bases, the J end lost 3 bases, and 16 bases lay between the germline ends. The CDR3 sequence is 15 residues long. The germline V gene has CDR1 SGHNT and CDR2 YENEEA. The DNA of the CDR3 is TGTGCCAGCAGCCCGAGGGGGGGGAGTTACACTGAAGCTTTCTTT. Encoded protein: CASSPRGGSYTEAFF.

This clone was observed a handful of times. V gene TRBV18 combines with J gene TRBJ1-6; 8 bases fit TRBD1. The trim removed 5 bases at V and 7 bases at J, leaving 7 bases unmatched. Germline V lookup: CDR1 KGHSH, CDR2 LQKENI. CDR3 size: 15 residues. This chain's CDR3 is CASSSGQGLNSPLHF. The CDR3 coding sequence is TGTGCCAGCTCATCTGGACAGGGACTAAATTCACCCCTCCACTTT.

This clone was detected only a few times. At one of its ends the junction is not consistent with the germline gene, which may arise from a read error. J is TRBJ1-6 and V is TRBV6-5, with 7 bases lining up with TRBD1. The CDR3 has 14 amino acids. Germline V gene sequence: CDR1 MNHEY, CDR2 SVGAGI. CDR3 in DNA: TGTGCCAGCAGCCTGGGACAGCATAATTCGCCCCTCCACTTT. This gives the protein CASSLGQHNSPLHF.

The V and J genes are TRBV4-3 and TRBJ2-3; D unresolved. V was clipped by 4 bases and J by 0 bases, with 8 bases between them. CDR3 size: 14 residues. CDR1 LGHNA and CDR2 YSLEER come from the germline V gene. The CDR3 loop reads CASSPSDSTDTQYF. DNA for the CDR3: TGCGCCAGCAGCCCATCTGACAGCACAGATACGCAGTATTTT.

This clone has only a few counts. The V call is TRBV27, the J call TRBJ2-7; 8 bases are shared with TRBD1. Trimming removed 4 bases from V and 3 bases from J; junction bases left unmatched: 5. The CDR3 loop spans 14 amino acids. Germline loops: CDR1 MNHEY, CDR2 SMNVEV (reference sequence). The chain's CDR3 is CASSWDRINYEQYF. The CDR3 DNA reads TGTGCCAGCAGTTGGGACAGGATTAACTACGAGCAGTACTTC.

This clone has a single count. The V and J genes are TRBV27 and TRBJ2-7; weak D call: TRBD1 (6 bases). There are 16 residues in the CDR3. Trimming pared 2 bases from V and 2 bases from J, leaving 16 bases between. The germline gives CDR1 MNHEY, CDR2 SMNVEV (reference sequence). In DNA, the CDR3 is TGTGCCAGCAGTTTAAGCCCCTTCGCAGGGGCCTACGAGCAGTACTTC. Its translation: CASSLSPFAGAYEQYF.

The sample holds a few counts of this clone. The chain couples TRBV4-3 to TRBJ1-6; 10 bases fit TRBD1. CDR1 is LGHNA and CDR2 is YSLEER in the germline V gene. V dropped 4 bases and J dropped 4; count of bases not matched to a gene: 4. The CDR3 covers 16 residues. CDR3 in DNA: TGCGCCAGCAGCCCTCGGACAGGGGGTTATAATTCACCCCTCCACTTT. Protein product: CASSPRTGGYNSPLHF.

The sample holds a few counts of this clone. The chain combines TRBV7-9 with TRBJ1-5, with no clear D. CDR1 SEHNR and CDR2 FQNEAQ come from the germline V gene (reference sequence). Trimming removed 4 bases at V and 4 bases at J, with 11 bases between. CDR3 length: 14 amino acids. CDR3 nucleotides: TGTGCCAGCAGCTCCGACGGGCTAAATCAGCCCCAGCATTTT. Translation: CASSSDGLNQPQHF.